This paragraph reports one T cell receptor (beta chain). Its antigen is currently unknown. This specimen belongs to a study of T-cell reconstitution after alpha-beta-depleted transplantation in children. Study-level points and caveats: Alpha-beta T cells about two months after transplant reportedly derived from several hundred expanded graft clones.

V was pared by 1 base and J by 0 bases, with 16 bases between. This CDR3 contains 17 residues. Germline V gives CDR1 DFQATT, CDR2 SNEGSKA (reference sequence). It was with unique molecular identifiers that the TCRbeta library was prepared. TCRdb analysed the PCR reads with MiXCR anew, one entry per CDR3 protein. The sample shows 580,000 or so distinct CDR3 sequences, 20% to 25% of them seen only once. The material was PBMCs, mostly from graft donor cells, obtained 360 days after TCRalphabeta/CD19-depleted stem cell transplant. This receptor was taken from a boy under two years old who had a stem cell transplant for acute myeloid leukemia, so the T cells may come from the graft donor. This chain joins TRBV20-1 and TRBJ1-5; D remains ambiguous. In DNA form, the CDR3 reads TGCAGTGCTAGAGGGATAGTAAAAGGGTATAGCAATCAGCCCCAGCATTTT. It is translated as CSARGIVKGYSNQPQHF.